This TCR beta chain emerged from a study of response to subunit inactivated influenza vaccine. The CDR3 sequence is 16 residues long. The ends were cut back, 5 bases at V and 0 bases at J, with 17 bases in the middle. From germline, CDR1 is LNHDA and CDR2 SQIVND (reference sequence). From the RT-PCR reads, TCRdb called clonotypes with MiXCR, one entry per CDR3 protein. The profile shows almost 600,000 distinct CDR3 sequences, 12% to 15% of them singletons. V is TRBV19 and J is TRBJ2-7; D remains unclear. This sample comprised PBMCs from blood, obtained 11 to 12 days after vaccination. This clonotype was sampled from a man aged 50-59 years who received an inactivated influenza vaccine. The CDR3 region has the DNA TGTGCCAGTAGTCCAGCCTGGCCGATGAGCTCCTACGAGCAGTACTTC. Translating it yields CASSPAWPMSSYEQYF. The whole variable domain, remainder taken from reference TRBV19 and TRBJ2-7, is DGGITQSPKYLFRKEGQNVTLSCEQNLNHDAMYWYRQDPGQGLRLIYYSQIVNDFQKGDIAEGYSVSREKKESFPLTVTSAQKNPTAFYLCASSPAWPMSSYEQYFGPGTRLTVT.